This entry lists 3 T cell receptor beta chains sequenced from one sample in a study of OX40 agonist ivuxolimab in advanced cancers. The protocol was immunoSEQ multiplex PCR, while the TCRdb copy is restricted to in-frame clones and leaves out a portion. This sample has about 94,000 clones, with more than 85% found just once. Sequencing used CD4+ or CD8+ T cells sorted from blood, obtained in a trial of the OX40 agonist ivuxolimab. The receptor source for this set is an adult with an advanced solid tumor such as melanoma, head and neck, liver or kidney cancer.

CDR3 region: CASSFPGSFGEQFF. The DNA of the CDR3 is TGTGCCAGCAGCTTCCCCGGTAGTTTTGGTGAGCAGTTCTTC. The chain couples TRBV7-9 to TRBJ2-1; D uncertain. From germline, CDR1 is SEHNR and CDR2 FQNEAQ (reference sequence). The V and J ends lost 3 bases and 9 bases respectively, with 15 bases between them. CDR3 length equals 14 residues.

This clone was recorded only once. The rearrangement links TRBV5-6 to TRBJ1-2, with TRBD1 matching over 7 bases. The ends lost 1 base at V and 7 bases at J; junction bases unmatched: 7. This CDR3 has 14 residues. The germline V gene encodes CDR1 SGHDT and CDR2 YYEEEE. CDR3 in DNA: TGTGCCAGCAGCTTGTACAGGGGTATAGCTGGCTACACCTTC. Its protein is CASSLYRGIAGYTF.

The genes are TRBV2 and TRBJ1-2; TRBD1 is a possible D gene (6 bases). The CDR3 is 11 amino acids. With 7 bases removed from V and 4 bases from J, the gap between germline ends came to 7 bases. Germline lookup yields CDR1 SNHLY and CDR2 FYNNEI. The CDR3 loop is CASKDSYGYTF. The DNA for the CDR3 is TGTGCCAGCAAGGACAGCTATGGCTACACCTTC.